This entry is about one T cell receptor beta chain. Generated by immunoSEQ multiplex PCR, the TCRdb table keeps only in-frame clones and is missing some. This sample has under 50,000 clones, with around 90% found just once. This record belongs to a study of OX40 agonist ivuxolimab in advanced cancers. From germline, CDR1 is SGDLS and CDR2 YYNGEE. The V end was cut by 7 bases, the J end by 0 bases, with 6 bases between. CDR3 length: 12 amino acids. This clonotype was sampled from an adult with an advanced solid tumor such as melanoma, head and neck, liver or kidney cancer. The input for sequencing was CD4+ or CD8+ T cells sorted from blood, taken in a trial of the OX40 agonist ivuxolimab. The genes are TRBV9 and TRBJ2-3; D gene ambiguous. The CDR3 protein is CASRSSTDTQYF. CDR3 coding DNA: TGTGCCAGCCGTTCTAGCACAGATACGCAGTATTTT.